This entry describes one T cell receptor beta chain. These data are taken from a study of cytomegalovirus exposure and HLA in healthy donors. Vbeta (60) and Jbeta (13) primers were used in the PCR. TCRdb's table, derived via immunoSEQ multiplex PCR, lists solely in-frame clones and lacks some. The sample carries 150,000 to 200,000 clones, about 76% recorded once. CDR1 is SGHRS and CDR2 is YFSETQ in the germline V gene. The length of the CDR3 is 13 residues. V was clipped by 3 bases and J by 4 bases; unmatched bases: 4. This chain uses TRBV5-1 with TRBJ2-7; the match to TRBD2 covers 7 bases. Material: PBMCs. The clonotype comes from a woman aged 40 to 50 in good health and CMV-seropositive. CDR3 sequence reads: CASSSSGGYEQYF. In DNA, the CDR3 is TGCGCCAGCAGCTCGTCCGGGGGGTACGAGCAGTACTTC. Complete variable domain (other parts from reference TRBV5-1 and TRBJ2-7): KAGVTQTPRYLIKTRGQQVTLSCSPISGHRSVSWYQQTPGQGLQFLFEYFSETQRNKGNFPGRFSGRQFSNSRSEMNVSTLELGDSALYLCASSSSGGYEQYFGPGTRLTVT.